This T cell receptor (beta chain) came from a study of cytomegalovirus exposure and HLA in healthy donors. Study-level results: Presence/absence analyses treated sequencing depth as roughly uniform across donors. The authors later found TCR association rates varying by HLA locus, with DRB1 most and HLA-C fewest.

In germline, CDR1 is LNHDA, CDR2 SQIVND (reference sequence). The CDR3 is 18 residues long. V gave up 2 bases and J gave up 7 bases, with 26 bases separating them. A note on this clone: No antigen is known for it.

PCR used 60 Vbeta primers and 13 Jbeta primers. Authors' processing steps: Approximately 9.9 million shared chains were among the approximately 87 million unique TCR beta chains that a later analysis counted. Profiling relied on immunoSEQ multiplex PCR, and the TCRdb table lists in-frame clones only, not all of them. V and J calls and clone size follow that table, whereas D and trimming were derived from the DNA. The sample yields about 180,000 clones, more than 60% seen once. The genes are TRBV19 and TRBJ1-1; a possible D gene is TRBD1 (5 bases). Specimen: PBMCs. This clonotype was obtained from a human donor in good health. CDR3 protein: CASSISGGGGFHKGEAFF. The CDR3 DNA follows: TGTGCCAGTAGTATATCCGGCGGGGGAGGATTTCATAAGGGTGAAGCTTTCTTT.